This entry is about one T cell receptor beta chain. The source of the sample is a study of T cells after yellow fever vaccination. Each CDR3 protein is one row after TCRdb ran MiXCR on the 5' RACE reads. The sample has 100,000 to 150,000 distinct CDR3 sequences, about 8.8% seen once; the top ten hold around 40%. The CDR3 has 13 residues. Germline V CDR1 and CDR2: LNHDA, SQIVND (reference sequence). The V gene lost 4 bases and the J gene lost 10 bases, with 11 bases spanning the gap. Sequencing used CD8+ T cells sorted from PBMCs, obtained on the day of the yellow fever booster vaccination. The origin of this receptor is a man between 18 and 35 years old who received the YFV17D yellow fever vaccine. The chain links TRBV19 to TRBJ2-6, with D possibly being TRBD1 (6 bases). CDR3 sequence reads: CASSTGQLNVLTF. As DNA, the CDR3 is TGTGCCAGTAGTACCGGACAGTTAAACGTCCTGACTTTC.